This TCR beta chain was sequenced in a study of blood T cells in healthy people across ages. General study results and limits: Naive T cell percentage by flow cytometry tracked strongly with beta diversity. TCR beta diversity per million T cells fell roughly linearly with age.

Remarks on this clonotype: Its antigen remains unidentified.

CDR3 length: 12 amino acids. Between the trimmed V and J ends, which lost 5 bases and 4 bases, there was a span of 11 bases. CDR1 is DFQATT and CDR2 is SNEGSKA in the germline V gene (reference sequence). A J-beta primer mix and a sample-barcoded 5' primer were used in a second PCR of roughly 7 to 12 cycles. In TCRdb, the 5' RACE reads were re-called with MiXCR into one record per CDR3 protein. This table holds around 900,000 distinct CDR3 sequences, about 53% found once. Collection of around 9.3 milliliters of peripheral blood was performed for each donor. This sequence joins TRBV20-1 and TRBJ1-2, with D possibly being TRBD1 (6 bases). The sample comprised blood. The TCR sequence derives from a woman in her fifties or sixties in good health. The CDR3 coding sequence is TGCAGTGCTCCCGGACAGAGCTATGGCTACACCTTC. Translating gives CSAPGQSYGYTF.